The 10 T cell receptor beta chains in this list originate from one sample, sequenced in a study of blood T cell repertoires in COVID-19. The table came from immunoSEQ multiplex PCR; TCRdb's copy has only in-frame clones and leaves some out. The sample lists 110,000 to 150,000 clones, roughly 78% seen once, with less than 7.5% in the top ten. Material for sequencing was PBMCs or T cells enriched from blood (not recorded which). The receptors were sampled from a woman aged 45 to 65 who had recovered from COVID-19.

The genes are TRBV6-6 and TRBJ1-2; unclear D gene. The V end lost 2 bases, the J end lost 1 base, and 5 bases lay between the germline ends. The CDR3 is 13 amino acids. Germline V CDR1 and CDR2: MNHNY, SVGAGI (reference sequence). The CDR3 nucleotides are TGTGCCAGCAGTTACCACAGTAACTATGGCTACACCTTC. Protein sequence: CASSYHSNYGYTF.

The CDR3 here is CASSSASGGTGELFF. Here the CDR3 DNA reads TGTGCCAGCAGCTCCGCTAGCGGGGGAACCGGGGAGCTGTTTTTT. The rearrangement joins TRBV5-4 to TRBJ2-2, with 10 bases matching TRBD2. The germline V gene encodes CDR1 SGHNT and CDR2 YYREEE (reference sequence). CDR3 length: 15 amino acids. Germline trimming cut 3 bases from V and 5 bases from J; bases unmatched to any gene: 4.

The V gene is TRBV7-9, the J gene TRBJ1-4, with 9 bases identical to TRBD1. This CDR3 is built from 18 residues. The germline CDR1 and CDR2 sequences are SEHNR and FQNEAQ (reference sequence). V shed 5 bases, J shed 2 bases, and the junction held 12 bases outside the gene matches. In DNA form, the CDR3 reads TGTGCCAGCAGCCATCCAAAGACAGGGGGAGGCACTAATGAAAAACTGTTTTTT. It yields the protein CASSHPKTGGGTNEKLFF.

The rearrangement joins TRBV3-1 (or the pseudogene TRBV3-2) to TRBJ1-4, with 7 bases identical to TRBD1. CDR3 size: 14 residues. The germline V gene encodes CDR1 LGHDT and CDR2 YNNKEL (reference sequence). The V and J ends lost 4 bases and 8 bases, in that order; junction bases with no gene match: 7. DNA of the CDR3: TGTGCCAGCAGCCCTGACAGGGTAGTGGAAAAACTGTTTTTT. It codes for CASSPDRVVEKLFF.

V is TRBV19 and J is TRBJ1-5, with TRBD1 matching 7 bases. The germline gives CDR1 LNHDA, CDR2 SQIVND (reference sequence). The CDR3 has 14 amino acids. The V segment lost 6 bases and the J segment 5 bases; nucleotides outside the gene matches: 7. The CDR3 sequence is CASRRGRDDQPQHF. The CDR3 region has the DNA TGTGCCAGTAGGAGGGGGCGCGACGATCAGCCCCAGCATTTT.

V usage is TRBV28 and J usage is TRBJ1-4; TRBD1 matches 7 bases. This CDR3 comprises 14 residues. The junction had 9 bases not matched to a gene; V was cut back by 7 bases and J by 7 bases. CDR1 and CDR2 from the germline V gene are MDHEN and SYDVKM. The CDR3 spells CASTSPRTGEKLFF. The CDR3 nucleotides read TGTGCCAGCACTTCCCCTCGGACAGGTGAAAAACTGTTTTTT.

The V call is TRBV19, the J call TRBJ1-4, with 7 bases identical to TRBD1. Looked up from germline, CDR1 is LNHDA and CDR2 is SQIVND (reference sequence). The CDR3 length is 16 residues. J was trimmed by 8 bases and V by 3 bases; bases with no gene match: 12. CDR3 region: CASSIGTGTVWEKLFF. The CDR3 DNA reads TGTGCCAGTAGTATTGGAACAGGGACAGTTTGGGAAAAACTGTTTTTT.

This clone has a single count. J is TRBJ2-7 and V is TRBV28; D might be TRBD2 (6 bases). V shed 4 bases and J shed 4 bases, with 20 bases lying between them. Per germline, CDR1 MDHEN and CDR2 SYDVKM. The CDR3 extends over 16 amino acids. The DNA of the CDR3 is TGTGCCAGCAGTTATTCCGGGACCCAAGGAGGGTACGAGCAGTACTTC. Translated: CASSYSGTQGGYEQYF.

The chain employs TRBV11-2 and TRBJ2-3; 9 nucleotides match TRBD2. V shed 1 base and J 6 bases; nucleotides not matched to a gene: 2. Germline V gene lookup returns CDR1 SGHAT and CDR2 FQNNGV. CDR3 length: 14 amino acids. The CDR3: CASSLGLAVDTQYF. CDR3 bases: TGTGCCAGCAGCTTAGGACTAGCGGTGGATACGCAGTATTTT.

The gene calls are TRBV5-5 and TRBJ1-2, with 7 bases fitting TRBD1. Trimming removed 4 bases from V and 0 bases from J; junction bases left unmatched: 12. From germline, CDR1 is SGHKS and CDR2 YYEKEE (reference sequence). CDR3 size: 17 residues. CDR3 in amino acids: CASSKPGQTNPNYGYTF. The DNA of the CDR3 is TGTGCCAGCAGCAAACCGGGACAGACCAATCCTAACTATGGCTACACCTTC.